These T cell receptor beta chains were read from a single sample in a study of shared clonotypes between healthy human individuals. Profiling relied on immunoSEQ multiplex PCR, and the TCRdb table lists in-frame clones only, not all of them. The table lists 660,000 or so clones, roughly 95% of them singletons. The sample consisted of naive CD8+ T cells sorted from blood. Receptors originate from a woman younger than 45 in good health. The CDR3 runs from the conserved cysteine through the conserved F or W. A D gene is named only where the DNA matches it firmly. A clone size is listed for some rows: how often the clone was seen (once, few, many), or a class if it is expanded.

cdr3_nt cdr3_aa d_call clone_size cdr3_length j_call v_call
TGTGCCAGCAGCTTAGCTCAGGGTAACAATCAGCCCCAGCATTTT CASSLAQGNNQPQHF - - 15 TRBJ1-5 TRBV7-8
TGTGCCAGCAGCCCGGGACAGAAACTCAATCAGCCCCAGCATTTT CASSPGQKLNQPQHF TRBD1 once 15 TRBJ1-5 TRBV28
TGTGCCAGCAGTTTGACTAGCGGGAGTGACCCAGATACGCAGTATTTT CASSLTSGSDPDTQYF TRBD2 - 16 TRBJ2-3 TRBV27
TGTGCCAGCAGCTTGGTGTTAGCGGGAATCTACAATGAGCAGTTCTTC CASSLVLAGIYNEQFF TRBD2 - 16 TRBJ2-1 TRBV5-6
TGTGCCAGCAGTGACCGGGCCCCCCCCGGCGGTGAAGAGCAGTTCTTC CASSDRAPPGGEEQFF - once 16 TRBJ2-1 TRBV2
TGTGCCAGCAGTGAAGGGACAGCTAGCAATCAGCCCCAGCATTTT CASSEGTASNQPQHF - once 15 TRBJ1-5 TRBV2
TGCAGCGTTGATCTAATAGCCCAAGAGACCCAGTACTTC CSVDLIAQETQYF - - 13 TRBJ2-5 TRBV29-1
TGTGCCAGCACCGGGGACAGGGGGATCTACGAGCAGTACTTC CASTGDRGIYEQYF TRBD1 - 14 TRBJ2-7 TRBV2
TGTGCCAGCAGGGCGGGGTTGAGGGACACTGAAGCTTTCTTT CASRAGLRDTEAFF - - 14 TRBJ1-1 TRBV25-1
TGTGCCAGTAGCTTGATGAGCACAGATACGCAGTATTTT CASSLMSTDTQYF - - 13 TRBJ2-3 TRBV19
TGTGCCAGCAGTAGGCCTGGCGGCTACAATGAGCAGTTCTTC CASSRPGGYNEQFF - - 14 TRBJ2-1 TRBV11-2
TGTGCCAGCAGGCCACCGGGACAGGGGACCGAGCAGTACTTC CASRPPGQGTEQYF TRBD1 - 14 TRBJ2-7 TRBV6-5
TGTGCCAGCAGCTTAGGTGTCGACACTGAAGCTTTCTTT CASSLGVDTEAFF - - 13 TRBJ1-1 TRBV13
TGTGCCAGCACGAGGAACACTGAAGCTTTCTTT CASTRNTEAFF - - 11 TRBJ1-1 TRBV7-8
TGTGCCAGCGGGGAAGTAGTCAGCAATCAGCCCCAGCATTTT CASGEVVSNQPQHF - - 14 TRBJ1-5 TRBV28
TGTGCCTGGGTGGACACTGAAGCTTTCTTT CAWVDTEAFF - - 10 TRBJ1-1 TRBV30
TGTGCCAGCAGTTTGACACGGGGGCCCACTGAAGCTTTCTTT CASSLTRGPTEAFF - - 14 TRBJ1-1 TRBV27
TGCGCCAGCAGCCAAGATCCCCCCCTAGCGGGAATCGTCAATGAGCAGTTCTTC CASSQDPPLAGIVNEQFF TRBD2 - 18 TRBJ2-1 TRBV4-1
TGTGCCAGCAGCCCCATAACGTATACCGGGACGATAGACTACGAGCAGTACTTC CASSPITYTGTIDYEQYF - - 18 TRBJ2-7 TRBV28
TGTGCCAGCAACGTAGCGGGAAACTACGAGCAGTACTTC CASNVAGNYEQYF TRBD2 - 13 TRBJ2-7 TRBV9
TGTGCCAGCAGCTCCGGGACAGCTATTAACTATGGCTACACCTTC CASSSGTAINYGYTF TRBD1 once 15 TRBJ1-2 TRBV5-6
TGTGCCAGTCGCTCAGGGACTAGCGGGAGTATCTTGCGAGATACGCAGTATTTT CASRSGTSGSILRDTQYF TRBD2 - 18 TRBJ2-3 TRBV19
TGTGCCAGTAGCGCCCCCGCAGGGACAGGGGGGTCGTCGGACACTGAAGCTTTCTTT CASSAPAGTGGSSDTEAFF TRBD1 - 19 TRBJ1-1 TRBV19
TGTGCCACTAAGCGGGAGGACTTCTACGAGCAGTACTTC CATKREDFYEQYF TRBD2 - 13 TRBJ2-7 TRBV28
TGTGCCAGCAGTGAATCGGGGGGACCAACCTACGAGCAGTACTTC CASSESGGPTYEQYF TRBD2 - 15 TRBJ2-7 TRBV25-1
TGCGCCAGCAGCGACCGGGACAGGGTGATCTACGAGCAGTACTTC CASSDRDRVIYEQYF TRBD1 - 15 TRBJ2-7 TRBV10-2
TGTGCCAGCAGTTTACAAGGACGGACCTACGAGCAGTACTTC CASSLQGRTYEQYF - - 14 TRBJ2-7 TRBV28
TGTGCCAGTAGTGAGATGACCAAAACCTACGAGCAGTACTTC CASSEMTKTYEQYF - - 14 TRBJ2-7 TRBV19
TGTGCCAGCAGTTCTACATTCTGGGGTACAGGGGGAAACCTAAATTACAATGAGCAGTTCTTC CASSSTFWGTGGNLNYNEQFF TRBD1 - 21 TRBJ2-1 TRBV28
TGTGCCAGCAGCCCTCTGACAGGGGAGGGCTATGGCTACACCTTC CASSPLTGEGYGYTF TRBD1 - 15 TRBJ1-2 TRBV9
TGTGCCAGCCCTAACCCTAGCGGAACCTACGAGCAGTACTTC CASPNPSGTYEQYF TRBD2 - 14 TRBJ2-7 TRBV2
TGCGCCAGCAGCCAAGATCCGGCAGGGCTCGACGGGGAGCTGTTTTTT CASSQDPAGLDGELFF - - 16 TRBJ2-2 TRBV4-1
TGCAGCGTTGATGGTGGGGCTGAAGCTTTCTTT CSVDGGAEAFF - - 11 TRBJ1-1 TRBV29-1
TGTGCCAGCCTTGGTTTGGTGACAGCTAACTATGGCTACACCTTC CASLGLVTANYGYTF - - 15 TRBJ1-2 TRBV28
TGTGCCAGCAGCTGGGGACACAATGAGCAGTTCTTC CASSWGHNEQFF - once 12 TRBJ2-1 TRBV27
TGTGCCAGCAGGCATAGCGGGAGGGGTAGGGCCAACGTCCTGACTTTC CASRHSGRGRANVLTF TRBD2 - 16 TRBJ2-6 TRBV2
TGTGCCAGCGATCGGACAGGGGGTCTCGGCTACACCTTC CASDRTGGLGYTF TRBD1 - 13 TRBJ1-2 TRBV6-5
TGTGCCAGCAGTTTAGGGGAACGCATCTACGAGCAGTACTTC CASSLGERIYEQYF - - 14 TRBJ2-7 TRBV27
TGTGCCAGCAGCGTAGCCAGCGGCCCCTCCTACGAGCAGTACTTC CASSVASGPSYEQYF - - 15 TRBJ2-7 TRBV9
TGTGCCAGCAGCTTAGGAGGACTAGCGGGAGTAGGTGAGCAGTTCTTC CASSLGGLAGVGEQFF TRBD2 - 16 TRBJ2-1 TRBV13
TGTGCCAGTAGTTCGTCCCTAGCGGGCAAATCCTACAATGAGCAGTTCTTC CASSSSLAGKSYNEQFF TRBD2 - 17 TRBJ2-1 TRBV19
TGCAGCGTTGAAGGGGGGCAGGTAAACTCTGGGGCCAACGTCCTGACTTTC CSVEGGQVNSGANVLTF - once 17 TRBJ2-6 TRBV29-1
TGTGCCAGCAGTGGGGCCCTCGGCTCACCGGACACTGAAGCTTTCTTT CASSGALGSPDTEAFF - - 16 TRBJ1-1 TRBV25-1
TGTGCCAGTAGTATAAACAGCTACAATGAGCAGTTCTTC CASSINSYNEQFF - once 13 TRBJ2-1 TRBV19
TGTGCCAGCAGCTTATATTGGTCACCGGGCCGCGAGCAGTACTTC CASSLYWSPGREQYF - once 15 TRBJ2-7 TRBV11-2
TGCGCCAGCAGCCAAGAGAGGACTAGCGGGGCGTACGAGCAGTACTTC CASSQERTSGAYEQYF TRBD2 - 16 TRBJ2-7 TRBV4-1
TGTGCCAGCAGGGGGGGCGATGAGCAGTTCTTC CASRGGDEQFF - - 11 TRBJ2-1 TRBV6-5
TGTGCCAGCAGGGTGGACAGCTCCTACGAGCAGTACTTC CASRVDSSYEQYF - - 13 TRBJ2-7 TRBV6-1
TGTGCCAGCAGGCAACAGGGGGCCCTGCGAGAGACCCAGTACTTC CASRQQGALRETQYF TRBD1 - 15 TRBJ2-5 TRBV28
TGTGCCAGCAGCCCTACGACTAGCGGGAGACTCACAGATACGCAGTATTTT CASSPTTSGRLTDTQYF TRBD2 - 17 TRBJ2-3 TRBV7-8
TGTGCCAGCAGTCTGACAGGGGGAAGTGCTAAGGAGCAGTACTTC CASSLTGGSAKEQYF TRBD1 once 15 TRBJ2-7 TRBV6-5
TGTGCCAGTCTTGATGACAGGTTTAGCAATCAGCCCCAGCATTTT CASLDDRFSNQPQHF - - 15 TRBJ1-5 TRBV19